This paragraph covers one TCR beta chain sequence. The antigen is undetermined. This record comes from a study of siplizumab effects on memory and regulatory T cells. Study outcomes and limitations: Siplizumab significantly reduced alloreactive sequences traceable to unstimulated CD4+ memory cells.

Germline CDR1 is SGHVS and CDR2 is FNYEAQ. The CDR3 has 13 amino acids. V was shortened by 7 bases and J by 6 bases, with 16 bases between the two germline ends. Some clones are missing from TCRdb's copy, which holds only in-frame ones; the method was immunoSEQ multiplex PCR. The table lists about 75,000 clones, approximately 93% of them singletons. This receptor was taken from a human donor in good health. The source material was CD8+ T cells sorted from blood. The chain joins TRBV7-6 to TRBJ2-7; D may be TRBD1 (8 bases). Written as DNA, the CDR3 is TGTGCCAGCACCGAAACAGGGGGGGGCGAGCAGTACTTC. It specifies CASTETGGGEQYF.